Below, 10 T cell receptor beta chains from the same sample are listed, as sequenced in a study of blood T cells in healthy people across ages. Sample-barcoded 5' priming and a J-beta primer mix drove a second PCR of 7 to 11 cycles. Each CDR3 protein is one row after TCRdb ran MiXCR on the 5' RACE reads. Of hundreds of thousands of distinct CDR3 sequences listed, 40% to 55% are singletons. Sequenced: blood. Receptors were obtained from a man older than 75 in good health.

This chain uses TRBV10-3 with TRBJ2-3, with 9 bases aligning to TRBD1. The CDR3 is 15 amino acids. Germline trimming cut 6 bases from V and 2 bases from J; bases unmatched to any gene: 6. In germline, CDR1 is ENHRY, CDR2 SYGVKD. Here the CDR3 reads CAISRTGEITDTQYF. The CDR3 nucleotides read TGTGCCATCAGCCGGACAGGGGAGATCACAGATACGCAGTATTTT.

This clonotype was observed a handful of times. CDR3 in amino acids: CASSPEHRGNIQYF. The DNA of the CDR3 is TGTGCCAGCTCACCAGAGCACAGGGGTAACATTCAGTACTTC. The chain recombines TRBV18 with TRBJ2-4; TRBD1 matches 7 bases. Per the germline V gene, CDR1 is KGHSH and CDR2 is LQKENI. The CDR3 spans 14 residues. The ends lost 2 bases at V and 7 bases at J; junction bases unmatched: 5.

The table lists this clonotype with a few counts. In nucleotides, the CDR3 is TGTGCCAGCAGCTTAGCGGGCGGGAACTACGAGCAGTACTTC. Encoded protein: CASSLAGGNYEQYF. This chain connects TRBV7-6 to TRBJ2-7; tentative D call: TRBD2 (6 bases). Per the germline V gene, CDR1 is SGHVS and CDR2 is FNYEAQ. Trimming took off 0 bases at V and 3 bases at J, with 9 bases between the two ends. The length of the CDR3 is 14 residues.

The V gene is TRBV5-5, the J gene TRBJ2-3, with D perhaps being TRBD1 or TRBD2 (5 bases each). The germline gives CDR1 SGHKS, CDR2 YYEKEE (reference sequence). Trimming stripped 2 bases from V and 2 bases from J, with 15 bases between. The CDR3 sequence is 16 residues long. The chain's CDR3 is CASSFRGESITDTQYF. The CDR3 DNA is TGTGCCAGCAGCTTCCGAGGGGAGTCCATCACAGATACGCAGTATTTT. Full variable domain (missing parts from reference TRBV5-5 and TRBJ2-3): DAGVTQSPTHLIKTRGQQVTLRCSPISGHKSVSWYQQVLGQGPQFIFQYYEKEERGRGNFPDRFSARQFPNYSSELNVNALLLGDSALYLCASSFRGESITDTQYFGPGTRLTVL.

This clonotype was picked up one time. This chain uses TRBV18 with TRBJ2-1, with TRBD2 as a possible D gene (6 bases). The V gene lost 5 bases and the J gene lost 5 bases, with 7 bases spanning the gap. The CDR3 consists of 12 residues. Germline-derived CDR1 and CDR2 are KGHSH and LQKENI. CDR3: CASSSGHNEQFF. The CDR3, as DNA: TGTGCCAGCTCAAGCGGGCACAATGAGCAGTTCTTC. The full variable domain, with the rest looked up from reference TRBV18 and TRBJ2-1, is NAGVMQNPRHLVRRRGQEARLRCSPMKGHSHVYWYRQLPEEGLKFMVYLQKENIIDESGMPKERFSAEFPKEGPSILRIQQVVRGDSAAYFCASSSGHNEQFFGPGTRLTVL.

This clonotype was seen a handful of times. This chain connects TRBV6-2 or TRBV6-3 to TRBJ2-6, with 8 bases aligning to TRBD1. CDR3 length: 23 residues. V was clipped by 7 bases and J by 1 base; unmatched bases: 27. Per the germline V gene, CDR1 is MNHEY and CDR2 is SVGEGT. The CDR3: CASTSRLMDRALPLSSGANVLTF. CDR3 nucleotide sequence: TGTGCCAGCACGAGCCGGCTAATGGACAGGGCTCTTCCCCTGAGTTCTGGGGCCAACGTCCTGACTTTC.

This clonotype was found a few times. V usage is TRBV28 and J usage is TRBJ2-7; 10 bases align to TRBD1. Germline V CDR1 and CDR2: MDHEN, SYDVKM. The V and J ends lost 7 bases and 6 bases, in that order; junction bases with no gene match: 3. The CDR3 totals 12 residues. CDR3 region: CASTRQGAEQYF. CDR3 coding DNA: TGTGCCAGCACCCGACAGGGGGCCGAGCAGTACTTC.

The chain uses TRBV20-1 and TRBJ2-5; 9 nucleotides align to TRBD1. Trimming took 2 bases from V and 2 from J; bases not matched to a gene: 6. The CDR3 loop spans 15 amino acids. Germline loops: CDR1 DFQATT, CDR2 SNEGSKA (reference sequence). CDR3 loop: CSARSGTGRQETQYF. DNA for the CDR3: TGCAGTGCTAGATCGGGGACAGGGCGACAAGAGACCCAGTACTTC.

In its sample, this clonotype was seen a few times. The rearrangement joins TRBV7-2 to TRBJ2-7; tentatively, D is TRBD1 (6 bases). Germline V gene data show CDR1 as SGHTA and CDR2 as FQGNSA. The germline V and J ends were trimmed by 2 bases and 3 bases, with 11 bases remaining between them. CDR3 length equals 14 residues. The chain's CDR3 is CASSLQGTNYEQYF. The CDR3 bases are TGTGCCAGCAGCTTACAAGGGACAAACTACGAGCAGTACTTC.

The V gene is TRBV9, the J gene TRBJ2-2; 8 bases map to TRBD2. Germline CDR1 is SGDLS and CDR2 is YYNGEE. The CDR3 runs 15 residues. With V trimmed by 5 bases and J by 5 bases, 8 bases remained unmatched. CDR3 sequence: CASSHTSGLTGELFF. In nucleotides, the CDR3 is TGTGCCAGCAGTCACACTAGCGGATTGACCGGGGAGCTGTTTTTT.